This TCR beta chain was observed in a study of T cell changes during pregnancy in multiple sclerosis. The data were produced by immunoSEQ multiplex PCR, yet TCRdb's version contains in-frame clones alone and is incomplete. This repertoire shows some 97,000 clones, around 93% found once; its top ten account for around 0.96%. CDR1 LGHNA and CDR2 YSLEER come from the germline V gene. Trimming removed 0 bases from V and 4 bases from J; junction bases left unmatched: 5. CDR3 length equals 15 residues. The chain joins TRBV4-3 to TRBJ2-7; 8 nucleotides line up with TRBD2. This TCR was recovered from a female donor with multiple sclerosis, enrolled in a pregnancy study. The specimen comprised peripheral blood, sampled before pregnancy. The CDR3 here is CASSQESGSLYEQYF. CDR3 DNA sequence: TGCGCCAGCAGCCAAGAAAGCGGGAGCCTTTACGAGCAGTACTTC.